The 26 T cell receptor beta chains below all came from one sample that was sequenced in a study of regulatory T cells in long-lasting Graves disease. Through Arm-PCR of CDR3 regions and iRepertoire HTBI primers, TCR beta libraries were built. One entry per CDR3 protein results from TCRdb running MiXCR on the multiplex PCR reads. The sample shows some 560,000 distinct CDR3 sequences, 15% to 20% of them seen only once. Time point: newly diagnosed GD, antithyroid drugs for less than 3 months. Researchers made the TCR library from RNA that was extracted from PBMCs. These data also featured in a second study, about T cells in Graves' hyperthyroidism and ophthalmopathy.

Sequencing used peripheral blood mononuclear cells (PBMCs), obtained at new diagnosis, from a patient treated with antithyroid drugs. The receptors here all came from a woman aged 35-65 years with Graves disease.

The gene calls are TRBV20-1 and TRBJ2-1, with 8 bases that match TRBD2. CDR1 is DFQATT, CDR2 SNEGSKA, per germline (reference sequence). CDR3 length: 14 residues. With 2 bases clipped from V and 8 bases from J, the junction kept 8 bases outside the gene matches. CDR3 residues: CSARRGAGVHEQFF. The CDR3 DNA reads TGCAGTGCTAGAAGGGGAGCGGGGGTCCATGAGCAGTTCTTC.

The DNA of the CDR3 is TGTGCCAGCAGCATCCGGCGCCCAGCGGGGGGGCCGGGGAATGAGCAGTTCTTC. This encodes CASSIRRPAGGPGNEQFF. This chain links TRBV14 with TRBJ2-1; 10 bases fit TRBD2. The CDR3 is 18 residues long. Trimming removed 5 bases from V and 7 bases from J; junction bases left unmatched: 17. Germline V CDR1 and CDR2: SGHDN, FVKESK.

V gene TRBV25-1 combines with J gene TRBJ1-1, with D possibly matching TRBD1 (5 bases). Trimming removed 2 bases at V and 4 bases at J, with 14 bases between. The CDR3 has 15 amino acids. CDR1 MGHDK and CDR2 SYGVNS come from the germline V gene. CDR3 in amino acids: CASSERVLGATEAFF. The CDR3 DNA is TGTGCCAGCAGTGAAAGAGTGCTTGGGGCCACTGAAGCTTTCTTT.

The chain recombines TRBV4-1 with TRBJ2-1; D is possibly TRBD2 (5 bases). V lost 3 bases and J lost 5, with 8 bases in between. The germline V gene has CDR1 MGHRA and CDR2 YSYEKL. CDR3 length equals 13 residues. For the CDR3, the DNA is TGCGCCAGCAGCCACAGGACTGACAATGAGCAGTTCTTC. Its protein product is CASSHRTDNEQFF.

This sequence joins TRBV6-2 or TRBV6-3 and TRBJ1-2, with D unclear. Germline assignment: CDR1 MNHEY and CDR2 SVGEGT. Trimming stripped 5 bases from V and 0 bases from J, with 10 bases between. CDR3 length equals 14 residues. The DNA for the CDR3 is TGTGCCAGCAGTGGCTCTACGGCTAACTATGGCTACACCTTC. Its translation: CASSGSTANYGYTF.

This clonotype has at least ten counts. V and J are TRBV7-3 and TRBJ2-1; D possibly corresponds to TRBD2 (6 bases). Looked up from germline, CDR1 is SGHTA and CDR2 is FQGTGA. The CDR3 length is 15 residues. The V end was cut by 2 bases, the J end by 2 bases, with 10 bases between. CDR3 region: CASSLASAAYNEQFF. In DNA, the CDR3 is TGTGCCAGCAGCTTAGCTAGCGCGGCCTACAATGAGCAGTTCTTC.

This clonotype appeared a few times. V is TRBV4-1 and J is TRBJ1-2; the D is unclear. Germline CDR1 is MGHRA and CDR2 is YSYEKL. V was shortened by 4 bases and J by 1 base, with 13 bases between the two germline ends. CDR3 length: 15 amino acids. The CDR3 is CASSPPYFGNYGYTF. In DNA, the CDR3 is TGCGCCAGCAGCCCCCCCTACTTTGGTAACTATGGCTACACCTTC.

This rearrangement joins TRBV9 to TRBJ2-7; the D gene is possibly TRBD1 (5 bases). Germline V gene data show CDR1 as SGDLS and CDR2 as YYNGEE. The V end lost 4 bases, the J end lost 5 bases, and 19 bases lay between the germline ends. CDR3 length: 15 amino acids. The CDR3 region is CASSKSTVTQDEQYF. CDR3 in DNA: TGTGCCAGCAGCAAATCGACAGTGACTCAGGACGAGCAGTACTTC.

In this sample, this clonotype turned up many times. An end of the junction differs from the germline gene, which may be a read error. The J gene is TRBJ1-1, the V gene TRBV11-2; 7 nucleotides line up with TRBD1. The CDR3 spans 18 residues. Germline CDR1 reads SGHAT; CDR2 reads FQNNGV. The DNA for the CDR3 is TGTGCCAGCAGCCTAGACGCAACAGGGGCCCGGCGGAACACTGAAGCTTTCTTT. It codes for CASSLDATGARRNTEAFF.

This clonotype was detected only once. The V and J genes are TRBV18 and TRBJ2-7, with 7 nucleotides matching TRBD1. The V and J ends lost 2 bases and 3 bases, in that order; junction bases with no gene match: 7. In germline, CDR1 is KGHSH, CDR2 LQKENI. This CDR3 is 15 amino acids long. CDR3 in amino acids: CASSPASSGGYEQYF. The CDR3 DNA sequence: TGTGCCAGCTCACCAGCCTCGTCAGGGGGCTACGAGCAGTACTTC.

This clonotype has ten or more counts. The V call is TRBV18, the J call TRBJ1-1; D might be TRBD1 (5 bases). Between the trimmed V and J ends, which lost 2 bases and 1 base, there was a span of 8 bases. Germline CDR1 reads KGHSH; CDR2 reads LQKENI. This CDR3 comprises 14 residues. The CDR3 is CASSPGGRNTEAFF. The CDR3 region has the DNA TGTGCCAGCTCACCAGGGGGTCGGAACACTGAAGCTTTCTTT.

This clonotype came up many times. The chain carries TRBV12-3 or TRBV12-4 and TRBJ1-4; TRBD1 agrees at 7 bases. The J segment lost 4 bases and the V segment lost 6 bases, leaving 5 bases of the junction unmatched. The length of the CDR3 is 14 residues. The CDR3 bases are TGTGCCAGCAGCTCGGGACAGTATAATGAAAAACTGTTTTTT. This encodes CASSSGQYNEKLFF.

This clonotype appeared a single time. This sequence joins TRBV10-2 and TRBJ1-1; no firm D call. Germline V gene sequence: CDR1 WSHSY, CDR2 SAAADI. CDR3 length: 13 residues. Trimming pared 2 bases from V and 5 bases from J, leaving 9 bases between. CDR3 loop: CASSEAGSTEAFF. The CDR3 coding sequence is TGCGCCAGCAGTGAGGCGGGCTCGACTGAAGCTTTCTTT.

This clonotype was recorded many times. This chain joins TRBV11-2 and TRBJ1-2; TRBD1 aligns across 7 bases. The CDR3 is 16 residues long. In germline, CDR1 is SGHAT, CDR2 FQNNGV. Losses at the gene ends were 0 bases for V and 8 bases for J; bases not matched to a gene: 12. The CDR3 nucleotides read TGTGCCAGCAGCTTAGACCCTCCCGGGACAGATCCAGGCTACACCTTC. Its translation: CASSLDPPGTDPGYTF.

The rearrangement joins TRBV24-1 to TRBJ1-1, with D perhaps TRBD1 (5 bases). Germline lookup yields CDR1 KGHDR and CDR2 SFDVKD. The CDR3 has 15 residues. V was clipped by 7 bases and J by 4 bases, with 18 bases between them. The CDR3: CATRTEQAGGTEAFF. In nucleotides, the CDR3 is TGTGCCACCAGGACGGAGCAAGCGGGGGGCACTGAAGCTTTCTTT.

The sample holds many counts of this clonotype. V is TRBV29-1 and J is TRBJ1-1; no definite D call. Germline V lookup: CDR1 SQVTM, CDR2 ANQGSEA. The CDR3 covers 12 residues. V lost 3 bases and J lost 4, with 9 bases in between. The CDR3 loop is CSVDSPGTEAFF. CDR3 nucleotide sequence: TGCAGCGTTGACAGCCCTGGCACTGAAGCTTTCTTT.

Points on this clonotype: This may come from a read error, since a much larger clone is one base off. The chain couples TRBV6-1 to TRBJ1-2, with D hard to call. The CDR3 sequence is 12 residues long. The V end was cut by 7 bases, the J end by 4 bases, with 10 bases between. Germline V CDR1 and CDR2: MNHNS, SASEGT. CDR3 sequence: CASKLGFYGYTF. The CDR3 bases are TGTGCCAGCAAATTAGGATTCTATGGCTACACCTTC.

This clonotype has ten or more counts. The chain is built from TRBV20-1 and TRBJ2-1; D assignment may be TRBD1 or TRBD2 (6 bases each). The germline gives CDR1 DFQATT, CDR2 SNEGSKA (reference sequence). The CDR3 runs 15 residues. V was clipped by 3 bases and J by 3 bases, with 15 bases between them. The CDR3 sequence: CSASRQAEGYNEQFF. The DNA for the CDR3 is TGCAGTGCTAGTAGACAGGCGGAGGGCTACAATGAGCAGTTCTTC.

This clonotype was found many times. CDR3 protein: CASTLPRGGDTEAFF. CDR3 nucleotide sequence: TGTGCCAGCACCCTGCCCAGGGGAGGCGACACTGAAGCTTTCTTT. This chain links TRBV5-6 with TRBJ1-1, with D perhaps matching TRBD1 (6 bases). The germline gives CDR1 SGHDT, CDR2 YYEEEE. V was pared by 6 bases and J by 3 bases, with 18 bases between. This CDR3 comprises 15 residues.

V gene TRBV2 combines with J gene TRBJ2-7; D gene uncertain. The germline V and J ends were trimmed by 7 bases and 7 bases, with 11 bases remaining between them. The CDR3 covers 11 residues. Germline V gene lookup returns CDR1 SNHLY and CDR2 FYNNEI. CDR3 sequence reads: CASIGSNEQYF. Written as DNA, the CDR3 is TGTGCCAGCATCGGGTCAAATGAGCAGTACTTC.

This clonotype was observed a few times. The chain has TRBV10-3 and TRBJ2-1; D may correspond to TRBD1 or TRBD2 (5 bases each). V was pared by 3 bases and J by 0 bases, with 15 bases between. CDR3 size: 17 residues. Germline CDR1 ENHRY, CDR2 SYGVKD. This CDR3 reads CAISESPWGSSYNEQFF. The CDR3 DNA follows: TGTGCCATCAGTGAATCCCCGTGGGGGAGCTCCTACAATGAGCAGTTCTTC.

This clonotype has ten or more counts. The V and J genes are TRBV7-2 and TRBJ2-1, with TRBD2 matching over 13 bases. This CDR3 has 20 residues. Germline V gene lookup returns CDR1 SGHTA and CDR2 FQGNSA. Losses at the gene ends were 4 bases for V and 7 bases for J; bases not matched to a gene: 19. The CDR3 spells CASSSPVGTSGARVENEQFF. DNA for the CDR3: TGTGCCAGCAGCTCTCCCGTCGGGACTAGCGGGGCTCGGGTCGAAAATGAGCAGTTCTTC.

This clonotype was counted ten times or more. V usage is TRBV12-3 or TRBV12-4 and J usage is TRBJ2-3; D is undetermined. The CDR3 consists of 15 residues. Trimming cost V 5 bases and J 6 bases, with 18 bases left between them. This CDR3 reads CASSPGLAPGDTQYF. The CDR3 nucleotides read TGTGCCAGCAGTCCTGGCTTGGCGCCCGGCGATACGCAGTATTTT.

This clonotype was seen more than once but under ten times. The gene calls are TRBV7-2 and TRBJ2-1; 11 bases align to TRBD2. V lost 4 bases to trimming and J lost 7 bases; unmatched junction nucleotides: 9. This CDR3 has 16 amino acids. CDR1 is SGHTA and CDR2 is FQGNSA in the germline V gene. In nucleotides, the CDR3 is TGTGCCAGCAGCTCCTTAGCGGGGGGGTCTCAGAATGAGCAGTTCTTC. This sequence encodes CASSSLAGGSQNEQFF.

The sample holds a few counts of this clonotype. The CDR3 protein is CASSPGTSGPERSYNEQFF. For the CDR3, the DNA is TGTGCCAGCAGTCCGGGGACTAGCGGACCAGAACGCTCCTACAATGAGCAGTTCTTC. The rearrangement links TRBV7-9 to TRBJ2-1; 11 nucleotides match TRBD2. Germline values: CDR1 SEHNR, CDR2 FQNEAQ (reference sequence). The CDR3 is 19 residues long. Trimming removed 6 bases from V and 0 bases from J; junction bases left unmatched: 13.

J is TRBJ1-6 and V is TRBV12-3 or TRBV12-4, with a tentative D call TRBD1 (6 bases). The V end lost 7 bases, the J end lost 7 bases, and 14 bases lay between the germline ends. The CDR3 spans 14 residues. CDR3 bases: TGTGCCAGCACCTTGGGGGCCTGGAATTCACCCCTCCACTTT. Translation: CASTLGAWNSPLHF.